The present entry profiles one TCR beta chain with its context. Antigen unknown. The sample is drawn from a study of cytomegalovirus exposure and HLA in healthy donors. TCRdb keeps only in-frame clones here, not all; method: immunoSEQ multiplex PCR. The sample includes approximately 230,000 clones, about 90% seen only once; the top ten take around 12%. Findings of the study overall: Researchers reported that a few CMV-associated chains were confirmed in vitro as CMV antigen-specific.

The CDR3 has 14 residues. V was clipped by 5 bases and J by 4 bases, with 14 bases between them. Per germline, CDR1 SGHRS and CDR2 YFSETQ. The TCR sequence derives from a man between 18 and 29 years old in good health and CMV-seropositive. The chain is built from TRBV5-1 and TRBJ2-3; D uncertain. The sequencing sample was made of PBMCs. The CDR3 DNA is TGCGCCAGCAGGCCTACTTTATCGTCAGATACGCAGTATTTT. Translation: CASRPTLSSDTQYF.